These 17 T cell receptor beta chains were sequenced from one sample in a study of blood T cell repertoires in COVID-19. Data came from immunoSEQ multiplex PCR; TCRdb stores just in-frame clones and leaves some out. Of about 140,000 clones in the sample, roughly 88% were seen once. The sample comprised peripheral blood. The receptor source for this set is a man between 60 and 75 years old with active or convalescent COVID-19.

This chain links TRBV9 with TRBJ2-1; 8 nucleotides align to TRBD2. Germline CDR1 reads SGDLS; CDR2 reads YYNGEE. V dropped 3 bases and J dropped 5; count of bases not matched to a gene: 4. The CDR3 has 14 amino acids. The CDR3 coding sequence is TGTGCCAGCAGCGCCGGGACTAGTAACAATGAGCAGTTCTTC. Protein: CASSAGTSNNEQFF.

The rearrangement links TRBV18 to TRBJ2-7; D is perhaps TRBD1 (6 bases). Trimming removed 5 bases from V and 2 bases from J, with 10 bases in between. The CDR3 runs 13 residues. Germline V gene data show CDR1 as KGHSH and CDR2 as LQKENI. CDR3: CASSRDTTYEQYF. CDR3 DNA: TGTGCCAGCTCAAGGGACACAACCTACGAGCAGTACTTC.

CDR3 DNA sequence: TGTGCCAGCAGGAGGACAGGGGGAATAGATACGCAGTATTTT. Encoded protein: CASRRTGGIDTQYF. The chain couples TRBV27 to TRBJ2-3, with 10 positions matching TRBD1. With V trimmed by 6 bases and J by 5 bases, 5 bases remained unmatched. CDR1 is MNHEY and CDR2 is SMNVEV in the germline V gene (reference sequence). This CDR3 is built from 14 residues.

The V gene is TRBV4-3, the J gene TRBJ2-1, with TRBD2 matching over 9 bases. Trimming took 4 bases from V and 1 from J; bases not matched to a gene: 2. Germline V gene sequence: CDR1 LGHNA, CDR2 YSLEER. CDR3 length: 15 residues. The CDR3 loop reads CASSPGLASYNEQFF. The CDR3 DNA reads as TGCGCCAGCAGCCCCGGACTAGCGTCCTACAATGAGCAGTTCTTC.

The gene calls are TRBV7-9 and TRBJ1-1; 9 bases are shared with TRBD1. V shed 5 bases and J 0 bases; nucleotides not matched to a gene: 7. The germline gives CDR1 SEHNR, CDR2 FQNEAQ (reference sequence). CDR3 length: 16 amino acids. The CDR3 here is CASSLRTGVMNTEAFF. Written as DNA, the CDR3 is TGTGCCAGCAGCCTACGGACAGGGGTTATGAACACTGAAGCTTTCTTT.

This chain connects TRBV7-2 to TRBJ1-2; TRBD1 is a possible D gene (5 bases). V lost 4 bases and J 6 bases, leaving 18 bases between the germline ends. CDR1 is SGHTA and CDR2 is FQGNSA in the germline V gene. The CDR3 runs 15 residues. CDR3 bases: TGTGCCAGCAGCTCTAGTGACGGCAGGGCGGATGGCTACACCTTC. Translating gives CASSSSDGRADGYTF.

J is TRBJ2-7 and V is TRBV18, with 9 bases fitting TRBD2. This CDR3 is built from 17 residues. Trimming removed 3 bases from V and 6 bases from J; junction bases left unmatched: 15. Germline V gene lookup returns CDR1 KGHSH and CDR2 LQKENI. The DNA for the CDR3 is TGTGCCAGCTCACCTGGCTTTATCCGGACTAGCGCAAGCGAGCAGTACTTC. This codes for CASSPGFIRTSASEQYF.

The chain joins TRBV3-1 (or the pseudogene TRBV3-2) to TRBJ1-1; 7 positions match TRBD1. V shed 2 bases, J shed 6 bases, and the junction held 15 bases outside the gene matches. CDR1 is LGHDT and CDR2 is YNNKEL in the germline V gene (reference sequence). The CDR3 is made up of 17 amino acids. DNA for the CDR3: TGTGCCAGCAGCCAAAAAGGCCAGGGGGTTGGGAGTGCTGAAGCTTTCTTT. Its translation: CASSQKGQGVGSAEAFF.

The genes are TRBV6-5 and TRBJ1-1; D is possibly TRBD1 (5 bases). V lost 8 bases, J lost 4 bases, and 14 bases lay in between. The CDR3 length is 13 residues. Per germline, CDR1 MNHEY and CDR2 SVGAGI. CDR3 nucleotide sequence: TGTGCCAGCCAACGGGGGGGGAGCACTGAAGCTTTCTTT. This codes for CASQRGGSTEAFF.

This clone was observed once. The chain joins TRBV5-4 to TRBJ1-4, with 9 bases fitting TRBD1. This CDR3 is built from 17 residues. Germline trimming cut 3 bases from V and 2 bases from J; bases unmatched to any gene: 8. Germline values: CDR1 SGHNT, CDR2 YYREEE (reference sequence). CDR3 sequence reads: CASSYRTGVLTNEKLFF. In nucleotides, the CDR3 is TGTGCCAGCAGCTACCGGACAGGGGTACTCACTAATGAAAAACTGTTTTTT.

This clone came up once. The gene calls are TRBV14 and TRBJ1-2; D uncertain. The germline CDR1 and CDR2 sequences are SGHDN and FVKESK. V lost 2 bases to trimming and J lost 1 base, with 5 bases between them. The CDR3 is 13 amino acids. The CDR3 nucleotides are TGTGCCAGCAGCCAACAGGTTAACTATGGCTACACCTTC. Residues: CASSQQVNYGYTF. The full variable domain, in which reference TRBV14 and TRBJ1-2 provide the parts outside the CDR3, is EAGVTQFPSHSVIEKGQTVTLRCDPISGHDNLYWYRRVMGKEIKFLLHFVKESKQDESGMPNNRFLAERTGGTYSTLKVQPAELEDSGVYFCASSQQVNYGYTFGSGTRLTVV.

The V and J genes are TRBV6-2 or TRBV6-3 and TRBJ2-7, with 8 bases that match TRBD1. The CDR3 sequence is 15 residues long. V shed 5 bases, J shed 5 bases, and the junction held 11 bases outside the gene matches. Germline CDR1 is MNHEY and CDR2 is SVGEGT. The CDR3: CASSDRRQGADEQYF. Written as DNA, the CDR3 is TGTGCCAGCAGTGACCGGAGGCAGGGGGCAGACGAGCAGTACTTC.

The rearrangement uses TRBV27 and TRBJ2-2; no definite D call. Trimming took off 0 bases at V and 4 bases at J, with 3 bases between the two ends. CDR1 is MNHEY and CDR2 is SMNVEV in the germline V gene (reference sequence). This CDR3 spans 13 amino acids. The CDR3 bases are TGTGCCAGCAGTTTATCCCGCACCGGGGAGCTGTTTTTT. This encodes CASSLSRTGELFF.

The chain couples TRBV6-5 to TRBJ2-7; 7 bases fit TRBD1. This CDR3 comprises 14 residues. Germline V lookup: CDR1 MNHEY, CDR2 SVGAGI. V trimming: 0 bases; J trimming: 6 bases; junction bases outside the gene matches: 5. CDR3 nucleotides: TGTGCCAGCAGTTACTCGCAGGGGGATCGCGAGCAGTACTTC. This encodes CASSYSQGDREQYF.

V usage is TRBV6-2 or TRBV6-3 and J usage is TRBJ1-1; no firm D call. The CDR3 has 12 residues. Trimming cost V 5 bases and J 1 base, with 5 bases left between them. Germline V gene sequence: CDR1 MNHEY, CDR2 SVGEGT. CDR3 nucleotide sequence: TGTGCCAGCAGTCCGGGGAACACTGAAGCTTTCTTT. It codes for CASSPGNTEAFF.

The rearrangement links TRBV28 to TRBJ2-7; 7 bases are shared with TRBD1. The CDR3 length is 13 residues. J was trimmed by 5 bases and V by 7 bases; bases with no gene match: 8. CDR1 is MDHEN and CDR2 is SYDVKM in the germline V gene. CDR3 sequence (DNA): TGTGCCAGCATCCTGACAGGGTCCCACGAGCAGTACTTC. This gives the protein CASILTGSHEQYF.

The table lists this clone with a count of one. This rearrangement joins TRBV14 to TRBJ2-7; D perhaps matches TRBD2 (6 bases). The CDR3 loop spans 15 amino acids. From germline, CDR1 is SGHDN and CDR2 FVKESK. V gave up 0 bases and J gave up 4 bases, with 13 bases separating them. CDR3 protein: CASSQEGRKYYEQYF. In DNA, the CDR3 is TGTGCCAGCAGCCAAGAGGGGAGGAAGTATTACGAGCAGTACTTC.